This T cell receptor beta chain was observed in a study of T cell responses to AZD1222 COVID-19 vaccine. The assay was immunoSEQ multiplex PCR, and TCRdb's table has in-frame clones only and misses some. The sample consists of under 200,000 clones, approximately 92% of them appearing once. Study-wide results and caveats: Donors in the cohort were predominantly white British and more often female, and clonal diversity was possibly underestimated. There were repertoire samples only from the period after the peak T cell response. Along spike, vaccine-associated CD4 TCRs were found throughout, with dominance at 160-218 and 743-854.

In its sample, this clone was seen a few times. Its specificity is unknown. The clonotype originates from an adult who received the MenACWY meningococcal vaccine as a control. This specimen was peripheral blood, taken 28 days after the second dose of the MenACWY control vaccine.

CDR3 amino acids: CASSQRLREQYF. In DNA, the CDR3 is TGTGCCAGCAGCCAGAGGCTGAGGGAGCAGTACTTC. The chain couples TRBV7-2 to TRBJ2-7, with D unresolved. V shed 5 bases and J shed 7 bases, with 12 bases lying between them. CDR1 is SGHTA, CDR2 FQGNSA, per germline. CDR3 length equals 12 residues. Looking up the rest from reference TRBV7-2 and TRBJ2-7 gives the full variable domain: GAGVSQSPSNKVTEKGKDVELRCDPISGHTALYWYRQSLGQGLEFLIYFQGNSAPDKSGLPSDRFSAERTGGSVSTLTIQRTQQEDSAVYLCASSQRLREQYFGPGTRLTVT.